These 13 T cell receptor beta chains share one sample of origin, sequenced in a study of T-cell reconstitution after alpha-beta-depleted transplantation in children. Unique molecular identifiers were used in preparing the TCRbeta library. Using its own MiXCR run on the PCR reads, TCRdb lists one record per CDR3 protein. The sample comprises some 590,000 distinct CDR3 sequences, about 10% of which are singletons, and less than 5% rests with the top ten. The specimen comprised PBMCs from the stem cell graft donor, sampled from the stem cell graft. These receptors originate from a human donor who donated a stem cell graft to a child with acute myeloid leukemia.

The chain recombines TRBV20-1 with TRBJ2-7; 9 bases are shared with TRBD2. Trimming at V came to 4 bases and at J to 0 bases, leaving 1 base not matched to a gene. Germline CDR1 is DFQATT and CDR2 is SNEGSKA (reference sequence). This CDR3 region has 13 residues. The CDR3 is CSAMTSGSYEQYF. The DNA of the CDR3 is TGCAGTGCTATGACTAGCGGCTCCTACGAGCAGTACTTC.

This clonotype was found many times. The chain links TRBV10-3 to TRBJ2-5, with 7 bases aligning to TRBD2. This CDR3 is built from 16 residues. With 0 bases clipped from V and 5 bases from J, the junction kept 9 bases outside the gene matches. Germline CDR1 reads ENHRY; CDR2 reads SYGVKD. CDR3 protein: CAISESRASGAETQYF. The CDR3 DNA reads as TGTGCCATCAGTGAGTCGAGGGCTAGCGGAGCGGAGACCCAGTACTTC.

This clonotype showed up just a few times. CDR3 residues: CASSSDATGYEQYF. CDR3 coding DNA: TGTGCCAGCAGTTCGGACGCAACAGGCTACGAGCAGTACTTC. This chain connects TRBV12-3 or TRBV12-4 to TRBJ2-7; a possible D gene is TRBD1 (5 bases). This CDR3 region has 14 residues. V was pared by 4 bases and J by 3 bases, with 13 bases between.

The chain combines TRBV7-9 with TRBJ1-4; no clear D. Trimming removed 3 bases at V and 8 bases at J, with 13 bases between. Germline-derived CDR1 and CDR2 are SEHNR and FQNEAQ (reference sequence). This CDR3 is 14 amino acids long. The CDR3 region has the DNA TGTGCCAGCAGCTTTACAGAGACGGGGGAAAAACTGTTTTTT. This codes for CASSFTETGEKLFF.

This clonotype was picked up many times. The rearrangement joins TRBV6-5 to TRBJ2-1; no firm D call. There are 15 residues in the CDR3. Germline CDR1 reads MNHEY; CDR2 reads SVGAGI. V was cut by 0 bases and J by 4 bases, with 10 bases left in between. CDR3 nucleotides: TGTGCCAGCAGTTACTCAGGAGTGGGTTACAATGAGCAGTTCTTC. Its protein product is CASSYSGVGYNEQFF.

The gene calls are TRBV7-3 and TRBJ2-2; D not certain. CDR3 length: 14 amino acids. V shed 7 bases and J shed 4 bases, with 13 bases lying between them. Looked up from germline, CDR1 is SGHTA and CDR2 is FQGTGA. CDR3 sequence reads: CASTPVTATGELFF. CDR3 nucleotides: TGTGCCAGCACCCCCGTCACCGCCACCGGGGAGCTGTTTTTT.

V gene TRBV7-3 combines with J gene TRBJ2-1, with 8 bases matching TRBD2. CDR1 and CDR2 from the germline V gene are SGHTA and FQGTGA. V shed 5 bases, J shed 4 bases, and the junction held 10 bases outside the gene matches. The CDR3 sequence is 16 residues long. The CDR3 region has the DNA TGTGCCAGCAGCCCCGTTAGCGGGACCTATTACAATGAGCAGTTCTTC. Its protein is CASSPVSGTYYNEQFF.

This clonotype was seen ten or more times. V gene TRBV5-5 combines with J gene TRBJ2-2, with TRBD2 as a possible D gene (6 bases). This CDR3 has 16 amino acids. V lost 4 bases, J lost 5 bases, and 18 bases lay in between. Looked up from germline, CDR1 is SGHKS and CDR2 is YYEKEE (reference sequence). DNA of the CDR3: TGTGCCAGCAGCCTGAACGGAGGGGCCGCTACCGGGGAGCTGTTTTTT. Protein product: CASSLNGGAATGELFF.

The chain joins TRBV12-3 or TRBV12-4 to TRBJ1-2; D gene ambiguous. The CDR3 runs 14 residues. V lost 5 bases, J lost 4 bases, and 14 bases lay in between. The CDR3 sequence: CASSPRRAFYGYTF. As DNA, the CDR3 is TGTGCCAGCAGTCCCAGACGGGCTTTCTATGGCTACACCTTC.

This clonotype was detected ten times or more. This rearrangement joins TRBV10-3 to TRBJ2-3; D remains ambiguous. CDR1 and CDR2 (germline): ENHRY, SYGVKD. This CDR3 is 11 amino acids long. V lost 6 bases to trimming and J lost 2 bases, with 3 bases between them. The CDR3 reads CAISLTDTQYF. Written as DNA, the CDR3 is TGTGCCATCAGCCTCACAGATACGCAGTATTTT.

This chain uses TRBV5-6 with TRBJ2-3, with unresolved D. Germline V gene lookup returns CDR1 SGHDT and CDR2 YYEEEE. Trimming left V 0 bases short and J 1 base short, with 12 bases between. The CDR3 is made up of 16 amino acids. The chain's CDR3 is CASSLDSSYRTDTQYF. Written as DNA, the CDR3 is TGTGCCAGCAGCTTGGATAGTAGTTACCGCACAGATACGCAGTATTTT.

The J gene is TRBJ1-1, the V gene TRBV29-1; D not resolved. The V end was cut by 7 bases, the J end by 6 bases, with 9 bases between. The CDR3 is 10 residues long. Germline V gene lookup returns CDR1 SQVTM and CDR2 ANQGSEA. CDR3 in DNA: TGCAGCGGTATCCAGGCTGAAGCTTTCTTT. It translates to CSGIQAEAFF.

This clonotype has more than one count but fewer than ten. The rearrangement joins TRBV6-1 to TRBJ1-2, with D tentatively TRBD1 (5 bases). This CDR3 has 13 amino acids. The germline V gene has CDR1 MNHNS and CDR2 SASEGT. Trimming removed 11 bases from V and 1 base from J, with 14 bases in between. Written as DNA, the CDR3 is TGTGCCGCTCGCCGACAGATTAACTATGGCTACACCTTC. Protein product: CAARRQINYGYTF.